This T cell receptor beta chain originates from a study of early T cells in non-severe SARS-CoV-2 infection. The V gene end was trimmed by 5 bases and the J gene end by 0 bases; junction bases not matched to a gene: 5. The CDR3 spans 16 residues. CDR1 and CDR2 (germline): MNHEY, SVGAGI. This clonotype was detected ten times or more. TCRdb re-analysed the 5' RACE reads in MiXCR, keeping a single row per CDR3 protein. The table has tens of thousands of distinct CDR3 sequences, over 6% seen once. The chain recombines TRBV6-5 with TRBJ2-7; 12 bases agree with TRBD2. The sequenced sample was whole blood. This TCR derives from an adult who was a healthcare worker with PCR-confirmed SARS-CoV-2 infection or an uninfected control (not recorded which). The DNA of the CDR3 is TGTGCCAGCAGTCTAAGACTAGCGGGGGCCTCCTACGAGCAGTACTTC. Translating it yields CASSLRLAGASYEQYF.